Shown below are 16 T cell receptor beta chains from a single sample sequenced in a study of T cells after yellow fever vaccination. TCRdb independently ran MiXCR on the 5' RACE reads; one entry per CDR3 protein. The table lists 310,000 or so distinct CDR3 sequences, around 4% of them singletons. The sample here was PBMCs, taken on the day of the yellow fever booster vaccination. The receptors were sampled from a young man who received the YFV17D yellow fever vaccine.

In its sample, this clonotype was seen many times. The chain recombines TRBV9 with TRBJ2-7; D remains ambiguous. CDR3 size: 14 residues. Trimming left V 0 bases short and J 2 bases short, with 9 bases between. Germline loops: CDR1 SGDLS, CDR2 YYNGEE. The CDR3 spells CASSVAGNAYEQYF. CDR3 bases: TGTGCCAGCAGCGTAGCTGGCAACGCCTACGAGCAGTACTTC.

This clonotype showed up many times. This chain connects TRBV5-4 to TRBJ1-1; 8 bases match TRBD1. The CDR3 has 14 residues. V lost 6 bases to trimming and J lost 1 base; unmatched junction nucleotides: 5. The germline V gene encodes CDR1 SGHNT and CDR2 YYREEE (reference sequence). CDR3 nucleotide sequence: TGTGCCAGCATGAAGGACAGGGCGAACACTGAAGCTTTCTTT. This sequence encodes CASMKDRANTEAFF.

This clonotype was observed a few times. The chain joins TRBV4-3 to TRBJ1-3; 7 bases align to TRBD1. Germline loops: CDR1 LGHNA, CDR2 YSLEER. The length of the CDR3 is 15 residues. Unmatched junction bases numbered 3, after V lost 1 base and J lost 3 bases. CDR3 DNA: TGCGCCAGCAGCCAAGGGACAGGACATGGAAACACCATATATTTT. As protein: CASSQGTGHGNTIYF.

This clonotype was counted at least ten times. V gene TRBV29-1 combines with J gene TRBJ2-5, with D tentatively TRBD1 (6 bases). The CDR3 sequence is 15 residues long. V dropped 5 bases and J dropped 4 bases, with 20 bases sitting between them. From germline, CDR1 is SQVTM and CDR2 ANQGSEA. The CDR3 loop is CSVKKVGAPPETQYF. DNA for the CDR3: TGCAGCGTTAAAAAGGTGGGGGCCCCCCCAGAGACCCAGTACTTC. Using reference TRBV29-1 and TRBJ2-5 for the parts outside the CDR3, the full variable domain is SAVISQKPSRDICQRGTSLTIQCQVDSQVTMMFWYRQQPGQSLTLIATANQGSEATYESGFVIDKFPISRPNLTFSTLTVSNMSPEDSSIYLCSVKKVGAPPETQYFGPGTRLLVL.

This clonotype was found many times. The rearrangement links TRBV24-1 to TRBJ2-1; the match to TRBD2 covers 13 bases. The CDR3 contains 15 residues. The V gene's germline CDR1 is KGHDR and CDR2 SFDVKD. Trimming at V came to 5 bases and at J to 8 bases, leaving 5 bases not matched to a gene. The CDR3, as DNA: TGTGCCACCAGTGGGCGGACTAGCGGGGGTTATGAGCAGTTCTTC. Residues: CATSGRTSGGYEQFF.

V usage is TRBV29-1 and J usage is TRBJ2-7; a possible D gene is TRBD1 (5 bases). In germline, CDR1 is SQVTM, CDR2 ANQGSEA. This CDR3 comprises 11 residues. Trimming left V 6 bases short and J 7 bases short, with 13 bases between. The DNA of the CDR3 is TGCAGCGTCAGGGCTATCGGGGAGCAGTACGTC. It is translated as CSVRAIGEQYV.

V gene TRBV20-1 combines with J gene TRBJ2-7; unclear D gene. The V and J ends lost 7 bases and 0 bases respectively, with 13 bases between them. In germline, CDR1 is DFQATT, CDR2 SNEGSKA (reference sequence). This CDR3 is built from 13 residues. CDR3 sequence (DNA): TGCAGTGTGAAGTTAGTCGACTCCTACGAGCAGTACGTC. Translating it yields CSVKLVDSYEQYV.

This clonotype was detected many times. The genes are TRBV2 and TRBJ2-5; D is possibly TRBD2 (6 bases). Germline V gene lookup returns CDR1 SNHLY and CDR2 FYNNEI. The germline V and J ends were trimmed by 7 bases and 3 bases, with 21 bases remaining between them. This CDR3 contains 16 residues. CDR3 amino acids: CASTPRGTRDKETQYF. For the CDR3, the DNA is TGTGCCAGCACCCCTCGGGGGACCCGAGACAAAGAGACCCAGTACTTC.

The chain joins TRBV18 to TRBJ2-5, with TRBD1 identical over 7 bases. Trimming cost V 5 bases and J 0 bases; bases outside gene matches: 3. The V gene's germline CDR1 is KGHSH and CDR2 LQKENI. The length of the CDR3 is 14 residues. This CDR3 is CASSVQGDQETQYF. DNA of the CDR3: TGTGCCAGCTCAGTGCAGGGGGACCAAGAGACCCAGTACTTC.

The V gene is TRBV5-1, the J gene TRBJ1-5; a possible D gene is TRBD1 (6 bases). The CDR3 runs 14 residues. V lost 4 bases and J lost 4, with 12 bases in between. Germline V CDR1 and CDR2: SGHRS, YFSETQ. The CDR3 DNA follows: TGCGCCAGCAGCCCGGGACACGATAATCAGCCCCAGCATTTT. This gives the protein CASSPGHDNQPQHF.

This chain links TRBV7-2 with TRBJ2-3; D might be TRBD2 (5 bases). V shed 5 bases and J shed 0 bases, with 12 bases lying between them. The length of the CDR3 is 15 residues. Germline V gene data show CDR1 as SGHTA and CDR2 as FQGNSA. As DNA, the CDR3 is TGTGCCAGCAGCCACCTAGGAGGAAGCACAGATACGCAGTATTTT. Translating it yields CASSHLGGSTDTQYF.

This clonotype appeared many times. The rearrangement joins TRBV28 to TRBJ2-1; the D gene is possibly TRBD2 (6 bases). Trimming left V 2 bases short and J 10 bases short, with 9 bases between. The germline gives CDR1 MDHEN, CDR2 SYDVKM. The CDR3 extends over 12 amino acids. The CDR3 here is CASSLILAEQFF. The CDR3 DNA follows: TGTGCCAGCAGTTTAATCCTAGCGGAGCAGTTCTTC.

The chain uses TRBV15 and TRBJ1-6; D unresolved. CDR1 and CDR2 from the germline V gene are LNHNV and YYDKDF (reference sequence). V was pared by 3 bases and J by 7 bases, with 10 bases between. This CDR3 is 14 amino acids long. The CDR3 protein is CATSRARGNSPLHF. As DNA, the CDR3 is TGTGCCACCAGCAGGGCCCGAGGGAATTCACCCCTCCACTTT.

This clonotype was seen many times. The J gene is TRBJ2-2, the V gene TRBV12-5; D gene uncertain. The CDR3 contains 11 residues. V lost 2 bases and J 5 bases, leaving 0 bases between the germline ends. Germline lookup yields CDR1 LGHNT and CDR2 FRNRAP. The CDR3 is CASGLTGELFF. In DNA, the CDR3 is TGTGCTAGTGGTTTGACCGGGGAGCTGTTTTTT.

This clonotype was seen only a few times. This chain joins TRBV4-3 and TRBJ1-2; TRBD1 is a possible D gene (6 bases). V gave up 0 bases and J gave up 8 bases, with 13 bases separating them. Germline V gene lookup returns CDR1 LGHNA and CDR2 YSLEER. The CDR3 covers 14 residues. CDR3 loop: CASSQDRGMSGYTF. DNA for the CDR3: TGCGCCAGCAGCCAAGATAGGGGGATGAGCGGCTACACCTTC.

This clonotype has only a few counts. It may be a read error: a sequence one base away is much more abundant. The chain links TRBV28 to TRBJ1-1; tentatively, D is TRBD1 (6 bases). Trimming shortened V by 5 bases and J by 4 bases, and 11 bases separated the two germline ends. The CDR3 extends over 13 amino acids. Germline assignment: CDR1 MDHEN and CDR2 SYDVKM. DNA for the CDR3: TGTGCCAGCAGTGAACAGGGACGCACTGAAGCTTTCTTT. Translating it yields CASSEQGRTEAFF.